This T cell receptor (beta chain) was captured in a study of blood T cell repertoires in COVID-19. Turning to the study itself: Collection of acute and convalescent COVID-19 samples took place in the United States, Italy and Spain. From T cells, B-cell-depleted T cells, or PBMCs came the material, which was cDNA or gDNA.

Sequencing used immunoSEQ multiplex PCR; TCRdb keeps in-frame clones, though not all of them. The data show roughly 150,000 clones, 70% to 85% seen once. There are a few counts of this clone. The CDR3 spans 16 residues. The germline V gene has CDR1 LNHDA and CDR2 SQIVND (reference sequence). The V and J ends lost 5 bases and 0 bases, in that order; junction bases with no gene match: 4. Sequenced input: peripheral blood. The TCR was taken from a woman aged 45-60 years with acute or convalescent COVID-19. This chain connects TRBV19 to TRBJ2-6; 7 nucleotides match TRBD1. The CDR3 here is CASSSQGISGANVLTF. The CDR3 DNA follows: TGTGCCAGTAGTTCACAGGGGATCTCTGGGGCCAACGTCCTGACTTTC.